This TCR beta chain was sequenced during a study of tumor and adjacent non-tumor tissue in lung cancer. For the study at large: Aged about 30 to 76 years, patients included about 11 men and 4 to 6 women with stage I to III disease.

To note about this clonotype: Its matching antigen is unknown. At one end, the junction sequence differs from germline, possibly due to a read error.

This CDR3 is built from 17 residues. Germline-derived CDR1 and CDR2 are LGHNA and YSLEER. Study outcomes and limitations: Tumor tissue had significantly higher TCR diversity than normal lung. Normal lung showed higher cumulative top 100 clone frequency than tumor.

The library came from three nested PCR rounds adapted from ARM-PCR protocols. TCRdb re-analysed the multiplex PCR reads in MiXCR, keeping a single row per CDR3 protein. This table has approximately 120,000 distinct CDR3 sequences, about 61% appearing once. This sample's RNA came from whole unsorted tissue. The normal lung tissue was taken more than 3 cm from the tumor edge. Newly diagnosed lung cancer patients had thoracic surgery in China, August–November 2014, without prior chemotherapy. This sequence originates from a man aged 55 to 70 with non-small cell lung cancer. The material sequenced was distant non-tumor lung tissue. The chain couples TRBV4-3 to TRBJ2-3, with D hard to call. The CDR3 DNA follows: TGCGCCAGCAACCAAGATGCGCCGAGTCCTGGCACAGATACGCAGTATTTT. Its translation is CASNQDAPSPGTDTQYF.